What follows are 8 T cell receptor beta chains derived from one specimen sequenced in a study of blood T cell repertoires in COVID-19. Generated by immunoSEQ multiplex PCR, the TCRdb table keeps only in-frame clones and is missing some. The data show 95,000 or so clones, 84% seen once. Sequencing was performed on peripheral blood. These receptors came from a human donor in a cohort sampled during active COVID-19.

CDR3 protein: CASRPEGTGGSPLHF. The CDR3 DNA sequence: TGTGCCAGCAGACCCGAAGGGACAGGGGGTTCACCCCTCCACTTT. The chain combines TRBV3-1 (or the pseudogene TRBV3-2) with TRBJ1-6, with 11 positions matching TRBD1. The CDR3 spans 15 residues. J gave up 9 bases and V 6 bases, and 7 bases lay outside the gene matches. The germline gives CDR1 LGHDT, CDR2 YNNKEL (reference sequence).

This chain uses TRBV27 with TRBJ2-7; TRBD2 is a possible D gene (6 bases). V lost 6 bases and J 2 bases, leaving 17 bases between the germline ends. CDR1 and CDR2 (germline): MNHEY, SMNVEV (reference sequence). This CDR3 contains 15 residues. Here the CDR3 DNA reads TGTGCCAGCAGAGTTCTGGGGGGAGAGGCCTACGAGCAGTACTTC. It encodes CASRVLGGEAYEQYF.

The V and J genes are TRBV6-5 and TRBJ1-1; the match to TRBD1 covers 10 bases. Germline trimming cut 2 bases from V and 4 bases from J; bases unmatched to any gene: 4. This CDR3 spans 15 amino acids. CDR1 MNHEY and CDR2 SVGAGI come from the germline V gene. This CDR3 reads CASSYLRTGGTEAFF. The CDR3 DNA reads TGTGCCAGCAGTTACCTCCGGACAGGGGGCACTGAAGCTTTCTTT.

This clone appeared a single time. CDR3 region: CASSHGTAGANVLTF. The CDR3 DNA follows: TGTGCCAGCAGCCATGGGACAGCTGGGGCCAACGTCCTGACTTTC. This rearrangement joins TRBV14 to TRBJ2-6; TRBD1 matches at 7 bases. This CDR3 is built from 15 residues. Trimming cost V 3 bases and J 2 bases; bases outside gene matches: 1. Germline CDR1 SGHDN, CDR2 FVKESK.

The genes are TRBV7-2 and TRBJ1-3; 7 nucleotides agree with TRBD1. V trimming: 4 bases; J trimming: 3 bases; junction bases outside the gene matches: 9. Germline values: CDR1 SGHTA, CDR2 FQGNSA. The CDR3 length is 16 residues. The CDR3 spells CASSSHMGQLGNTIYF. The DNA for the CDR3 is TGTGCCAGCAGCTCCCATATGGGACAGCTTGGAAACACCATATATTTT.

V usage is TRBV9 and J usage is TRBJ2-5; no clear D. With 3 bases removed from V and 5 bases from J, the gap between germline ends came to 11 bases. CDR1 and CDR2 (germline): SGDLS, YYNGEE. This CDR3 is 13 amino acids long. The CDR3 region has the DNA TGTGCCAGCAGCGAGAGGAGATGGGAGACCCAGTACTTC. Its translation is CASSERRWETQYF.

This chain uses TRBV20-1 with TRBJ1-2; possible D gene TRBD1, 5 bases. V gave up 5 bases and J gave up 7 bases, with 11 bases separating them. The CDR3 has 11 residues. Germline CDR1 is DFQATT and CDR2 is SNEGSKA (reference sequence). As DNA, the CDR3 is TGCAGTGCTGAAAAAAGGGGTGGCTACACCTTC. This codes for CSAEKRGGYTF.

Here the CDR3 reads CASSMVRASSYEQYF. The CDR3 nucleotides read TGTGCCAGTAGTATGGTCAGGGCCTCCTCCTACGAGCAGTACTTC. The chain links TRBV19 to TRBJ2-7; D is perhaps TRBD1 (5 bases). The CDR3 is made up of 15 amino acids. Between the trimmed V and J ends, which lost 3 bases and 0 bases, there was a span of 12 bases. Germline V gene data show CDR1 as LNHDA and CDR2 as SQIVND (reference sequence).